This TCR beta chain is drawn from a study of neoadjuvant anti-PD-1 for oral cavity cancer. As for the study in general: Before surgery, most patients got three to four biweekly 3 mg/kg nivolumab doses.

Profiling relied on immunoSEQ multiplex PCR, and the TCRdb table lists in-frame clones only, not all of them. There are about 68,000 clones in the sample; approximately 84% occur only once, and 3.4% lies in the top ten. Trimming pared 8 bases from V and 8 bases from J, leaving 10 bases between. Germline V gives CDR1 MNHNS, CDR2 SASEGT. This CDR3 is built from 11 residues. Indicated time point: after neoadjuvant nivolumab, at surgical resection. The patients had HPV-negative, locally advanced oral cavity squamous cell carcinoma. No culture or expansion preceded analysis of these blood cells. Specimen: PBMCs, collected after nivolumab (anti-PD-1) treatment. The sequence derives from a person aged 40 to 85 with oral cavity squamous cell carcinoma. This chain uses TRBV6-1 with TRBJ2-1; no firm D call. DNA for the CDR3: TGTGCCAGCGGTTGGCGTGATGAGCAGTTCTTC. Translated, it gives CASGWRDEQFF.